Listed below are T cell receptor beta chains from one sample, sequenced in a study of T cell changes during pregnancy in multiple sclerosis. Generated by immunoSEQ multiplex PCR, the TCRdb table keeps only in-frame clones and is missing some. The sample contains more than 60,000 clones, about 91% of which appear only once. Here the sequenced sample was peripheral blood, taken before pregnancy. These receptors were obtained from a female donor with multiple sclerosis, enrolled in a pregnancy study. Each CDR3 is given without its conserved first and last residue. Each record gives: J gene, V gene, D gene, clone size, CDR3 protein. A D gene is named only where the DNA matches it firmly. For some rows the clone size is stated as once, few or many, or as a class when expanded; others skip it.

>TRBJ2-3|TRBV29-1|TRBD2|-
SVQTGGDTQY
>TRBJ1-2|TRBV5-1|TRBD1|once
ASSTGQGTNYGYT
>TRBJ1-6|TRBV19|-|-
ASSIRGGPLH
>TRBJ2-3|TRBV6-5|-|-
ASSPWTHDLDTQY
>TRBJ2-2|TRBV4-2|TRBD1|once
ASSPQDRVNTGELF
>TRBJ2-1|TRBV7-4|TRBD2|-
ASSLGSGGDVDEQF
>TRBJ2-3|TRBV13|-|-
ASSLRSGGSDTQY
>TRBJ1-6|TRBV11-2|-|-
ASSPQQMSSYNSPLH
>TRBJ2-3|TRBV4-2|TRBD1|many
ASSQATGGSDTQY
>TRBJ1-6|TRBV15|-|-
ATSNRQSYNSPLH
>TRBJ1-5|TRBV7-5|-|-
VRSEEVSDRGLRSNQPQH
>TRBJ1-6|TRBV7-7|TRBD1|-
ASSPRDREEDSPLH
>TRBJ1-6|TRBV7-3|-|-
ASSLQKSGPLH
>TRBJ2-3|TRBV6-1|-|-
ASSEVGVDTQY
>TRBJ1-1|TRBV19|-|-
ASSGRAGMNTEAF
>TRBJ1-2|TRBV4-2|TRBD1|-
ASSQGGGQGARGYT
>TRBJ2-1|TRBV10-3|TRBD2|-
AIRTSGGGYNEQF
>TRBJ2-7|TRBV7-2|-|-
ASSPFSSYEQY
>TRBJ1-2|TRBV6-5|TRBD1|-
ASSYVRGIYGYT
>TRBJ1-1|TRBV18|-|-
ASSPDKNTEAF
>TRBJ1-2|TRBV6-5|TRBD1|once
ASSYRDRGNYGYT
>TRBJ2-7|TRBV7-6|TRBD2|-
ASSPSSGGINEQY
>TRBJ1-2|TRBV19|-|-
ASRGTPPNYGYT
>TRBJ2-1|TRBV19|TRBD2|-
ASSIEVGLAGANEQF
>TRBJ1-1|TRBV5-5|-|once
ASSFGGDTEAF
>TRBJ2-2|TRBV19|TRBD2|-
ASIPAGAGNTGELF
>TRBJ1-2|TRBV7-3|TRBD1|-
ASSLGPGTGFGYT
>TRBJ1-2|TRBV29-1|-|once
SSGVDGANYGYT
>TRBJ2-1|TRBV19|TRBD2|-
ASSLRLAGEQF
>TRBJ1-1|TRBV18|TRBD1|few
ASSSDRATEAF
>TRBJ2-1|TRBV19|-|-
ASSLGGFYYNEQF
>TRBJ1-2|TRBV5-6|TRBD1|-
ASSETTGANYGYT
>TRBJ1-5|TRBV5-5|-|once
ASSLADSSNQPQH
>TRBJ2-7|TRBV20-1|-|-
SAPGAEQY
>TRBJ2-1|TRBV7-6|-|-
ASSPGDNEQF
>TRBJ1-2|TRBV7-6|-|-
ASSLGVPGYGYT
>TRBJ1-1|TRBV18|-|-
ASSFTGYTEAF
>TRBJ2-3|TRBV30|TRBD2|-
AWSGPGLATDTQY
>TRBJ1-2|TRBV4-3|-|-
ASSQGAGVGGYT
>TRBJ2-7|TRBV21-1|-|-
ASIKARDRAHEQY
>TRBJ2-1|TRBV5-6|-|-
ASAPRLGVLGSYNEQF
>TRBJ2-1|TRBV7-3|TRBD1|-
ASSSTGLLVNEQF
>TRBJ1-1|TRBV6-4|-|-
ASSSQGNTEAF
>TRBJ2-7|TRBV15|TRBD1|-
ATKKGAPSYEQY
>TRBJ1-1|TRBV27|-|-
ASSLAGQINTEAF
>TRBJ2-5|TRBV7-3|TRBD2|-
ASSLNPGGETQY
>TRBJ2-3|TRBV5-4|TRBD2|-
ASSLLPSGGTDTQY
>TRBJ2-5|TRBV6-1|TRBD1|once
ASKDRGRETQY
>TRBJ1-5|TRBV19|-|-
ASSISNSDQPQH
>TRBJ2-3|TRBV25-1|-|-
ASSVLFGVADTQY
>TRBJ1-6|TRBV5-4|-|-
ASSLSGSPLH
>TRBJ1-5|TRBV15|TRBD1|once
ATSRTGDSNQPQH
>TRBJ1-1|TRBV5-6|-|-
ASSLAAEAF
>TRBJ2-5|TRBV4-1|-|-
ASSQDWGEQETQY
>TRBJ2-1|TRBV18|TRBD2|-
ASSLLAGELNEQF